This is a list of T cell receptor beta chains from one sample in a study of blood T cell repertoires in COVID-19. Sequencing used immunoSEQ multiplex PCR; TCRdb keeps in-frame clones, though not all of them. The table shows more than 85,000 clones, with approximately 79% occurring only once. The source material was peripheral blood. Source of these receptors: a woman aged 80 or over with active or convalescent COVID-19. The CDR3 runs from the conserved cysteine through the conserved F or W. A D gene is named only where the DNA matches it firmly. Size tells how often a clone was seen (once, few, many) or the class of an expanded clone, and some rows leave it out.

TRBV13	TRBJ2-2	TRBD1	NA	CASSLLGTGNTGELFF	TGTGCCAGCAGCTTATTAGGGACAGGCAACACCGGGGAGCTGTTTTTT
TRBV2	TRBJ2-7	TRBD1	NA	CASSGDRDYEQYF	TGTGCCAGCAGCGGGGACAGGGACTACGAGCAGTACTTC
TRBV20-1	TRBJ2-1	NA	few	CSASQGNEQFF	TGCAGTGCTAGTCAGGGCAATGAGCAGTTCTTC
TRBV30	TRBJ1-4	NA	once	CAWSPREKLFF	TGTGCCTGGAGCCCCCGGGAAAAACTGTTTTTT
TRBV7-9	TRBJ2-5	NA	NA	CASSFVETQYF	TGTGCCAGCAGCTTCGTAGAGACCCAGTACTTC
TRBV28	TRBJ1-5	NA	many	CASSPSVGLGSLNQPQHF	TGTGCCAGCAGTCCTTCGGTTGGGCTCGGATCGCTTAATCAGCCCCAGCATTTT
TRBV5-1	TRBJ2-1	TRBD2	NA	CASSLQRDPNGDEQFF	TGCGCCAGCAGCCTACAGCGGGACCCCAATGGAGATGAGCAGTTCTTC
TRBV6-2/TRBV6-3	TRBJ1-6	NA	NA	CASSLYLSSYNSPLHF	TGTGCCAGCAGCCTTTACCTGAGCTCCTATAATTCACCCCTCCACTTT
TRBV18	TRBJ1-1	NA	NA	CASSPSPGIAEAFF	TGTGCCAGCTCACCAAGTCCGGGGATTGCTGAAGCTTTCTTT
TRBV7-3	TRBJ2-7	NA	NA	CASSPGQIYEQYF	TGTGCCAGCAGCCCTGGACAGATCTACGAGCAGTACTTC